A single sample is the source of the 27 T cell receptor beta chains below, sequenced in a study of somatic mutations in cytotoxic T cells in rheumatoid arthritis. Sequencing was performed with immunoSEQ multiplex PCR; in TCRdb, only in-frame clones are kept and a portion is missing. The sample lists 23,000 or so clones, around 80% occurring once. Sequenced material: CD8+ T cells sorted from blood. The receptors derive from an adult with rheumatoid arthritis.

The CDR3 is CASSQDTASPKLHNEQFF. The CDR3 bases are TGTGCCAGCAGCCAAGATACGGCCAGTCCCAAACTACACAATGAGCAGTTCTTC. The V call is TRBV4-2, the J call TRBJ2-1; D is unclear. This CDR3 is built from 18 residues. The V gene lost 0 bases and the J gene lost 5 bases, with 20 bases spanning the gap. CDR1 and CDR2 from the germline V gene are LGHNA and YNFKEQ.

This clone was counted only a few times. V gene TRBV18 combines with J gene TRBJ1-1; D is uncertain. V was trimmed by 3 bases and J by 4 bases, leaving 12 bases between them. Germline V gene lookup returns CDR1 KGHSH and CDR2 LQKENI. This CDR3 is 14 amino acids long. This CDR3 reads CASSPFGGSTEAFF. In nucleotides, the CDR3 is TGTGCCAGCTCACCCTTCGGTGGGAGCACTGAAGCTTTCTTT.

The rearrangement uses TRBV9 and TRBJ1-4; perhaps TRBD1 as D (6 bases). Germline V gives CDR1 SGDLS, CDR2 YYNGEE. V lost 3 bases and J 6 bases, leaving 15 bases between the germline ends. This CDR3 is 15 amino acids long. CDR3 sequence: CASSGPTGLHEKLFF. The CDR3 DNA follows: TGTGCCAGCAGCGGTCCTACAGGGTTGCATGAAAAACTGTTTTTT.

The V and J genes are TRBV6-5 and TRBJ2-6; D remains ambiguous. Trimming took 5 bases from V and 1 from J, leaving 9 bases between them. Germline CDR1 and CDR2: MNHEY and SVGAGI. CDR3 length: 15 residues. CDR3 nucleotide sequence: TGTGCCAGCAGTCACCAGATATCTGGGGCCAACGTCCTGACTTTC. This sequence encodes CASSHQISGANVLTF.

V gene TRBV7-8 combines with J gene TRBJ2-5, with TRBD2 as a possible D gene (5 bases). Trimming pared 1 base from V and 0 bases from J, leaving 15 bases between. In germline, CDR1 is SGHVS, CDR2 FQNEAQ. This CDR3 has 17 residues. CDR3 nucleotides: TGTGCCAGCAGCTTAGAGAGGGTGATGGGGAACCAAGAGACCCAGTACTTC. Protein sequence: CASSLERVMGNQETQYF. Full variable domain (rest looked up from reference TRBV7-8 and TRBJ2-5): GAGVSQSPRYKVAKRGQDVALRCDPISGHVSLFWYQQALGQGPEFLTYFQNEAQLDKSGLPSDRFFAERPEGSVSTLKIQRTQQEDSAVYLCASSLERVMGNQETQYFGPGTRLLVL.

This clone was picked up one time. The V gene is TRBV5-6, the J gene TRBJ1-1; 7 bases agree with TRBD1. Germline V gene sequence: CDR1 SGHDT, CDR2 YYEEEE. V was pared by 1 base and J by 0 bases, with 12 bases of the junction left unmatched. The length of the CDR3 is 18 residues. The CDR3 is CASSLRAGGPPLNTEAFF. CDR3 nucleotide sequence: TGTGCCAGCAGCTTGCGGGCAGGGGGTCCGCCCCTGAACACTGAAGCTTTCTTT.

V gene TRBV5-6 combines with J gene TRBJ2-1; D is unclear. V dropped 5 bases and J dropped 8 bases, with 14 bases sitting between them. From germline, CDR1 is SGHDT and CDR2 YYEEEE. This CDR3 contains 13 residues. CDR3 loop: CASRSFGIDEQFF. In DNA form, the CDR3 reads TGTGCCAGCAGATCCTTTGGAATCGATGAGCAGTTCTTC.

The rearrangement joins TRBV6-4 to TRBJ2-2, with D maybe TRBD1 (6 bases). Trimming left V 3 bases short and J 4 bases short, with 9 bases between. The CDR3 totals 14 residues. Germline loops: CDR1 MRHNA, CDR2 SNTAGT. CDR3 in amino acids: CASSEGASTGELFF. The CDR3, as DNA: TGTGCCAGCAGTGAGGGGGCATCCACCGGGGAGCTGTTTTTT.

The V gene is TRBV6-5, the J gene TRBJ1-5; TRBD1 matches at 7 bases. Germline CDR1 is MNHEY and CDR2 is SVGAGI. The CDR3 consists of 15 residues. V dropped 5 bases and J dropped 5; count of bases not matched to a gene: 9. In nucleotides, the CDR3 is TGTGCCAGCAGTCCCTACCCAGGACAGGATCAGCCCCAGCATTTT. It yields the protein CASSPYPGQDQPQHF.

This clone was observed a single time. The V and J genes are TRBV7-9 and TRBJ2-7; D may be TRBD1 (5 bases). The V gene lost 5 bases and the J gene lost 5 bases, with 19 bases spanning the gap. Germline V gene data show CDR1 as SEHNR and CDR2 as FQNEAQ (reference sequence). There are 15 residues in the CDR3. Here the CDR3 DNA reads TGTGCCAGCAGCCAAGGGGTGGGGCCTCTAGACGAGCAGTACTTC. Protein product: CASSQGVGPLDEQYF.

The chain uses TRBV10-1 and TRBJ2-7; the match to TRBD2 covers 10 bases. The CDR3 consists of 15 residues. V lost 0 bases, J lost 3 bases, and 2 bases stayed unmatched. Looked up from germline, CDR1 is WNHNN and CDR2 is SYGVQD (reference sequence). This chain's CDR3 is CASSESLAGDYEQYF. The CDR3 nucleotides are TGCGCCAGCAGTGAGTCCCTAGCGGGGGACTACGAGCAGTACTTC.

Here the CDR3 reads CASSFPQGGEAFF. CDR3 nucleotides: TGTGCCAGCAGTTTTCCCCAGGGGGGTGAAGCTTTCTTT. The chain joins TRBV6-6 to TRBJ1-1; 7 bases are a match to TRBD1. The CDR3 is 13 amino acids. J was trimmed by 7 bases and V by 4 bases; bases with no gene match: 6. Germline loops: CDR1 MNHNY, CDR2 SVGAGI (reference sequence).

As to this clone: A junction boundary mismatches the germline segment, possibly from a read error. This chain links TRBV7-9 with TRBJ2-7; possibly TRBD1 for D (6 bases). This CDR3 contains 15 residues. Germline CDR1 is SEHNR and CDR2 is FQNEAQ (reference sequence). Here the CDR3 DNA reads TGTGCCAGCAGCGGACGGGACAAGGGCTCCGACGAGCAGTACTTC. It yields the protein CASSGRDKGSDEQYF. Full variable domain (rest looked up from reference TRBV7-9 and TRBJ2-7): DTGVSQNPRHKITKRGQNVTFRCDPISEHNRLYWYRQTLGQGPEFLTYFQNEAQLEKSRLLSDRFSAERPKGSFSTLEIQRTEQGDSAMYLCASSGRDKGSDEQYFGPGTRLTVT.

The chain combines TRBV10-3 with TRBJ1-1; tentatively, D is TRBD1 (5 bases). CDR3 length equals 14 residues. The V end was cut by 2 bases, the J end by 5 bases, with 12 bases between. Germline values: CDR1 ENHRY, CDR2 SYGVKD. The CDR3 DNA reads TGTGCCATCAGTGAGCAGGGTTCGAGTACTGAAGCTTTCTTT. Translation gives CAISEQGSSTEAFF.

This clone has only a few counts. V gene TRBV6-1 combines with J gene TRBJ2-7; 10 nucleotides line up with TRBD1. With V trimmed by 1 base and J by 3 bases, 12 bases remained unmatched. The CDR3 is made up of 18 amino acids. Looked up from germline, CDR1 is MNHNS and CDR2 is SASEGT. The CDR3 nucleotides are TGTGCCAGCAGTGAAGTGATGACAGGGGGCAATCTAGTCTACGAGCAGTACTTC. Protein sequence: CASSEVMTGGNLVYEQYF.

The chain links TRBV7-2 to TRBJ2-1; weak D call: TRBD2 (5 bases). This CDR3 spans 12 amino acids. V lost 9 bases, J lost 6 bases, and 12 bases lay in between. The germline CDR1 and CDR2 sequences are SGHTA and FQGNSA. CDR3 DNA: TGTGCCAGTACAACGGGGAGCAATGAGCAGTTCTTC. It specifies CASTTGSNEQFF.

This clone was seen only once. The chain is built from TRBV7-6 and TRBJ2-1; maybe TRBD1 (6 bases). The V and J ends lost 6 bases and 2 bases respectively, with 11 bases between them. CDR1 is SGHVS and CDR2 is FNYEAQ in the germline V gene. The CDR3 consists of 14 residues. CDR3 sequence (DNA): TGTGCCAGCAGTCCTCGGGACACCTACAATGAGCAGTTCTTC. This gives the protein CASSPRDTYNEQFF.

Here the CDR3 reads CASRDIYSYGYTF. For the CDR3, the DNA is TGTGCCAGCAGGGACATTTACTCCTATGGCTACACCTTC. The chain employs TRBV6-1 and TRBJ1-2; possible D gene TRBD1, 5 bases. V shed 6 bases and J shed 4 bases, with 12 bases lying between them. This CDR3 region has 13 residues. Germline-derived CDR1 and CDR2 are MNHNS and SASEGT.

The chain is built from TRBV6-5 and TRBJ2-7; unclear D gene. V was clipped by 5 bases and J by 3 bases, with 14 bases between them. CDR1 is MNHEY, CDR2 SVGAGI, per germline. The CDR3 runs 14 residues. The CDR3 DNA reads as TGTGCCAGCAGTCTGTCCTTGTCTGTCTACGAGCAGTACTTC. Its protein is CASSLSLSVYEQYF.

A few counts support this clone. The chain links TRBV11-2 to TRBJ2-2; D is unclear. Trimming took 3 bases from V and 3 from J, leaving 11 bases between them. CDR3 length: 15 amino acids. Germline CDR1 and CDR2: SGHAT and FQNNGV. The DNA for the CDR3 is TGTGCCAGCAGCTTGGTAGGGAAATACACCGGGGAGCTGTTTTTT. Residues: CASSLVGKYTGELFF.

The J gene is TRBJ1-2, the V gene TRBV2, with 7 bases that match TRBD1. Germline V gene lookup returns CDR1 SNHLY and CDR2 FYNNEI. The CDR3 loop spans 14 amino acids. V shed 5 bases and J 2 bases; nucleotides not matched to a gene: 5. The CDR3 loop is CASSSGTVNYGYTF. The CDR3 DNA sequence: TGTGCCAGCAGTTCCGGGACAGTCAACTATGGCTACACCTTC.

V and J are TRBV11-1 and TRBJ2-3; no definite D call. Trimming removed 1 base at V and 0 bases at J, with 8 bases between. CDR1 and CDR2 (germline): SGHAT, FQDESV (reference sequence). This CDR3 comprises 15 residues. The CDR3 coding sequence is TGTGCCAGCAGCTTAGGCAGGCCGAGCACAGATACGCAGTATTTT. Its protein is CASSLGRPSTDTQYF.

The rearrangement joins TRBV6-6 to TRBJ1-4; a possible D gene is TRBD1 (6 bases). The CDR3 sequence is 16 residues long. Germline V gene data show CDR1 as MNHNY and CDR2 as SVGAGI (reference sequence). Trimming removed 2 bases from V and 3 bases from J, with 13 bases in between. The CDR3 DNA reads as TGTGCCAGCAGTTACACAGACAGGCGCGCTAATGAAAAACTGTTTTTT. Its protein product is CASSYTDRRANEKLFF.

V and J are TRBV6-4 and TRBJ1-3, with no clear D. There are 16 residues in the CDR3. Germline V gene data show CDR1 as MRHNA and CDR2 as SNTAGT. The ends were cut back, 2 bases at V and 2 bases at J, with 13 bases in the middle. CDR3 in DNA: TGTGCCAGCAGTGACCCTCCCGGGAGACCTGGAAACACCATATATTTT. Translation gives CASSDPPGRPGNTIYF.

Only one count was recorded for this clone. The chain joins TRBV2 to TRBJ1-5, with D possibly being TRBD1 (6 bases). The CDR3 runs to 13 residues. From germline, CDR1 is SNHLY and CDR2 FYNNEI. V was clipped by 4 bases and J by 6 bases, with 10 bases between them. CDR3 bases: TGTGCCAGCAGTGTAGGGGGGGTTCAGCCCCAGCATTTT. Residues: CASSVGGVQPQHF.

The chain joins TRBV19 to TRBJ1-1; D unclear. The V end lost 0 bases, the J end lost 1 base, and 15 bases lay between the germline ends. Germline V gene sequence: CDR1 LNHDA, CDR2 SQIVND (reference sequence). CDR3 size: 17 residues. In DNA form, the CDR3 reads TGTGCCAGTAGTATAGATCACCCCCCCGGAGGGAACACTGAAGCTTTCTTT. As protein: CASSIDHPPGGNTEAFF.

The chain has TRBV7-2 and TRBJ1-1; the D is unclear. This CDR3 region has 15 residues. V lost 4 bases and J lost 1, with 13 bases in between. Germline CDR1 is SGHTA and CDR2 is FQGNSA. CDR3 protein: CASSSALDPNTEAFF. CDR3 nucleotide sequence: TGTGCCAGCAGCTCCGCATTGGACCCGAACACTGAAGCTTTCTTT.